The entry that follows covers one TCR beta chain sequence. As yet, its antigen is unknown. The V end lost 5 bases, the J end lost 5 bases, and 27 bases lay between the germline ends. CDR3 length: 18 residues. Germline CDR1 reads SEHNR; CDR2 reads FQNEAQ (reference sequence). Using immunoSEQ multiplex PCR, the repertoire was profiled, and TCRdb retains in-frame clones only, with some absent. The data contain 160,000 or so clones, 70% to 90% of them seen just once; the ten biggest clones take up about 2.7%. The sample comes from a study of cytomegalovirus exposure and HLA in healthy donors. Study-level background: The use of the same platform for the 130 or so validation repertoires and the roughly 730 first-cohort repertoires was reported by a later analysis.

Study findings and constraints: Cytomegalovirus status was reportedly diagnosed by the classifier with high sensitivity and specificity. According to a subsequent analysis, TCR clusters from the first cohort were inclined to appear together in the 120 or so validation repertoires. Listed as cytomegalovirus-associated were around 160 TCR beta chains.

The V gene is TRBV7-9, the J gene TRBJ1-2; D is possibly TRBD1 (5 bases). The source of this sequence is a young man in good health and CMV-seronegative. Specimen: PBMCs. CDR3 protein: CASSPRSDSAGGGYGYTF. DNA of the CDR3: TGTGCCAGCAGCCCCCGTTCGGACTCGGCGGGGGGTGGGTATGGCTACACCTTC.